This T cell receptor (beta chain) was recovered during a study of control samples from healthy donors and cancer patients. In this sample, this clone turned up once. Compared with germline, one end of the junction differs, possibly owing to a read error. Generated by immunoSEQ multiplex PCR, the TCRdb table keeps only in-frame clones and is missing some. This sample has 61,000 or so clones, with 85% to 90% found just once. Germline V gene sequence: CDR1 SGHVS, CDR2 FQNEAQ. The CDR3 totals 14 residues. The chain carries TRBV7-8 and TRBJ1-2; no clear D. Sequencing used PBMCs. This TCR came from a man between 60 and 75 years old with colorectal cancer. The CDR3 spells CASSLAGLKYGYTF. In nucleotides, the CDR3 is TGTGCCAGCAGCCTAGCGGGGTTGAAATATGGCTACACCTTC. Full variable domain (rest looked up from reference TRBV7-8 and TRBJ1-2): GAGVSQSPRYKVAKRGQDVALRCDPISGHVSLFWYQQALGQGPEFLTYFQNEAQLDKSGLPSDRFFAERPEGSVSTLKIQRTQQEDSAVYLCASSLAGLKYGYTFGSGTRLTVV.